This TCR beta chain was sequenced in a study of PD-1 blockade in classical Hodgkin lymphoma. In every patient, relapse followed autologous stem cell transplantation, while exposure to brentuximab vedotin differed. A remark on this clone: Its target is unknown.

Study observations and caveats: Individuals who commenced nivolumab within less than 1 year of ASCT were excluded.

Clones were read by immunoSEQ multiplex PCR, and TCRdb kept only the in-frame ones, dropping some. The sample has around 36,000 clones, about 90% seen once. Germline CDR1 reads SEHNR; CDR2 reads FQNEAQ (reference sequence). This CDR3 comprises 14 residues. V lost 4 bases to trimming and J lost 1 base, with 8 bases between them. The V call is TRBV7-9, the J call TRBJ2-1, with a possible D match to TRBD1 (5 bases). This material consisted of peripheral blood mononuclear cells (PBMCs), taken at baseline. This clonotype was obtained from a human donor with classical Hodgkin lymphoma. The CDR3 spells CASSYRQSYNEQFF. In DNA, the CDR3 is TGTGCCAGCAGCTACCGACAGTCCTACAATGAGCAGTTCTTC.